These 26 T cell receptor beta chains share one sample of origin, sequenced in a study of post-analysis software for immune sequencing data. Study results and caveats: Five or six TRBV segments, TRBV5-6, TRBV5-1 and TRBV20-1 among them, were found more frequent in patients than controls.

The antigens for these receptors are not known. Unique molecular identifiers were carried by the TCR beta cDNA libraries. Each CDR3 protein gets one entry after TCRdb re-called the PCR reads with MiXCR. The sample includes hundreds of thousands of distinct CDR3 sequences, approximately 59% of them seen just once. The sequencing sample was made of blood. The source is a girl aged 2 to 9 with multiple sclerosis.

The CDR3 DNA is TGTGCCAGCAGTTACTTAGGGGGACTGAACACTGAAGCTTTCTTT. Translation: CASSYLGGLNTEAFF. The chain recombines TRBV6-6 with TRBJ1-1; TRBD1 is a possible D gene (6 bases). The CDR3 runs 15 residues. The V end lost 1 base, the J end lost 0 bases, and 9 bases lay between the germline ends. Germline CDR1 and CDR2: MNHNY and SVGAGI (reference sequence).

The chain carries TRBV25-1 and TRBJ1-1, with D uncertain. This CDR3 contains 11 residues. The germline gives CDR1 MGHDK, CDR2 SYGVNS. V lost 8 bases to trimming and J lost 6 bases, with 10 bases between them. The CDR3 DNA sequence: TGTGCCAGCTCCCGACTCGCTGAAGCTTTCTTT. It translates to CASSRLAEAFF.

The table lists this clonotype with a few counts. V usage is TRBV6-5 and J usage is TRBJ2-7, with 8 bases identical to TRBD2. J lost 5 bases, V lost 6 bases, and 12 bases had no gene match. This CDR3 has 15 residues. CDR1 is MNHEY and CDR2 is SVGAGI in the germline V gene. The DNA of the CDR3 is TGTGCCAGCAGCCCCCCCGGGACTAGAGGAAACGAGCAGTACTTC. Residues: CASSPPGTRGNEQYF.

The chain joins TRBV6-5 to TRBJ2-7, with TRBD2 matching over 7 bases. This CDR3 comprises 16 residues. Germline loops: CDR1 MNHEY, CDR2 SVGAGI. V dropped 0 bases and J dropped 0; count of bases not matched to a gene: 5. The CDR3 nucleotides read TGTGCCAGCAGTTACTCCCGGGACTATAGCTCCTACGAGCAGTACTTC. As protein: CASSYSRDYSSYEQYF.

The chain employs TRBV13 and TRBJ2-7; 8 nucleotides line up with TRBD2. This CDR3 has 14 amino acids. From germline, CDR1 is PRHDT and CDR2 FYEKMQ (reference sequence). The V segment lost 2 bases and the J segment 5 bases; nucleotides outside the gene matches: 5. Written as DNA, the CDR3 is TGTGCCAGCAGCTTATCCGGGAGGGCCCACGAGCAGTACTTC. Its protein is CASSLSGRAHEQYF.

In its sample, this clonotype was seen a few times. The chain couples TRBV20-1 to TRBJ2-3, with 9 positions matching TRBD2. The CDR3 sequence is 15 residues long. V trimming: 0 bases; J trimming: 3 bases; junction bases outside the gene matches: 4. Germline CDR1 DFQATT, CDR2 SNEGSKA (reference sequence). CDR3 region: CSARDPGLATDTQYF. In DNA form, the CDR3 reads TGCAGTGCTAGAGATCCAGGACTAGCGACAGATACGCAGTATTTT.

This chain uses TRBV7-2 with TRBJ2-3; D might be TRBD2 (6 bases). The V gene's germline CDR1 is SGHTA and CDR2 FQGNSA. The CDR3 is made up of 14 amino acids. The ends were cut back, 6 bases at V and 3 bases at J, with 13 bases in the middle. Here the CDR3 reads CASRMTSLTDTQYF. The CDR3 coding sequence is TGTGCCAGCAGGATGACTAGTCTAACAGATACGCAGTATTTT. Based on the CDR3 plus reference TRBV7-2 and TRBJ2-3, the full variable domain is GAGVSQSPSNKVTEKGKDVELRCDPISGHTALYWYRQSLGQGLEFLIYFQGNSAPDKSGLPSDRFSAERTGGSVSTLTIQRTQQEDSAVYLCASRMTSLTDTQYFGPGTRLTVL.

V and J are TRBV5-1 and TRBJ2-1, with D uncertain. The J call could be wrong; TRBJ2-7 is a better fit for the DNA end. The germline CDR1 and CDR2 sequences are SGHRS and YFSETQ. This CDR3 has 13 amino acids. The chain's CDR3 is CASSLDVINEQYF. The CDR3 DNA sequence: TGCGCCAGCAGCTTGGATGTAATCAATGAGCAGTACTTC.

This clonotype was counted only a few times. V is TRBV9 and J is TRBJ2-5, with a weak D call TRBD1 (6 bases). The CDR3 runs to 14 residues. Germline lookup yields CDR1 SGDLS and CDR2 YYNGEE. V dropped 0 bases and J dropped 6 bases, with 12 bases sitting between them. CDR3 nucleotides: TGTGCCAGCAGCGTAGCAGGGGCGCGGCAGACCCAGTACTTC. Amino acid sequence: CASSVAGARQTQYF.

The chain links TRBV29-1 to TRBJ1-2; 7 bases map to TRBD1. The CDR3 spans 13 residues. The ends lost 0 bases at V and 6 bases at J; junction bases unmatched: 4. Germline CDR1 and CDR2: SQVTM and ANQGSEA. CDR3 in DNA: TGCAGCGTTGAAGAGGGACAGCAAAATGGCTACACCTTC. This encodes CSVEEGQQNGYTF. Full variable domain (rest looked up from reference TRBV29-1 and TRBJ1-2): SAVISQKPSRDICQRGTSLTIQCQVDSQVTMMFWYRQQPGQSLTLIATANQGSEATYESGFVIDKFPISRPNLTFSTLTVSNMSPEDSSIYLCSVEEGQQNGYTFGSGTRLTVV.

The CDR3 region is CASNGAGRETQYF. CDR3 coding DNA: TGTGCCAGCAACGGGGCCGGGCGGGAGACCCAGTACTTC. The gene calls are TRBV6-2 or TRBV6-3 and TRBJ2-5, with D perhaps assigned TRBD1 or TRBD2 (5 bases each). The V gene lost 7 bases and the J gene lost 5 bases, with 14 bases spanning the gap. Per the germline V gene, CDR1 is MNHEY and CDR2 is SVGEGT. CDR3 length: 13 residues.

The V gene is TRBV3-1, the J gene TRBJ1-2; unclear D gene. CDR1 and CDR2 from the germline V gene are LGHDT and YNNKEL (reference sequence). The length of the CDR3 is 13 residues. The ends were cut back, 3 bases at V and 1 base at J, with 6 bases in the middle. CDR3 coding DNA: TGTGCCAGCAGCCACACGAATAACTATGGCTACACCTTC. The encoded protein is CASSHTNNYGYTF.

This clonotype has just a few counts. The V and J genes are TRBV20-1 and TRBJ2-1, with 7 bases identical to TRBD2. V gave up 1 base and J gave up 4 bases; unmatched junction bases: 7. This CDR3 is built from 15 residues. The germline V gene has CDR1 DFQATT and CDR2 SNEGSKA (reference sequence). CDR3 in amino acids: CSARVRLAVYNEQFF. The DNA of the CDR3 is TGCAGTGCTAGAGTCCGGCTAGCGGTTTACAATGAGCAGTTCTTC.

This chain connects TRBV30 to TRBJ1-2; D remains unclear. V was pared by 0 bases and J by 2 bases, with 7 bases between. The V gene's germline CDR1 is GTSNPN and CDR2 SVGIG (reference sequence). The CDR3 is made up of 13 amino acids. CDR3 coding DNA: TGTGCCTGGAGTGTGGAGCCAAACTATGGCTACACCTTC. Translating gives CAWSVEPNYGYTF.

This clonotype was seen a single time. This rearrangement joins TRBV15 to TRBJ2-7; TRBD1 is a possible D gene (5 bases). Germline V gives CDR1 LNHNV, CDR2 YYDKDF (reference sequence). The CDR3 sequence is 14 residues long. V gave up 0 bases and J gave up 4 bases, with 10 bases separating them. The CDR3 sequence is CATSREDTTYEQYF. The CDR3 DNA sequence: TGTGCCACCAGCAGAGAGGACACAACTTACGAGCAGTACTTC.

The V and J genes are TRBV2 and TRBJ2-7; perhaps TRBD2 as D (5 bases). The CDR3 contains 13 residues. V was clipped by 8 bases and J by 5 bases, with 16 bases between them. The germline CDR1 and CDR2 sequences are SNHLY and FYNNEI. The CDR3 DNA reads as TGTGCCAGCTCAGGCACGGGAAAGGACGAGCAGTACTTC. It specifies CASSGTGKDEQYF. Together with reference TRBV2 and TRBJ2-7, the CDR3 gives the full variable domain: EPEVTQTPSHQVTQMGQEVILRCVPISNHLYFYWYRQILGQKVEFLVSFYNNEISEKSEIFDDQFSVERPDGSNFTLKIRSTKLEDSAMYFCASSGTGKDEQYFGPGTRLTVT.

The chain joins TRBV4-1 to TRBJ2-7; D is perhaps TRBD2 (5 bases). The V and J ends lost 3 bases and 1 base respectively, with 10 bases between them. This CDR3 contains 14 residues. The germline gives CDR1 MGHRA, CDR2 YSYEKL. CDR3 in amino acids: CASSQRGLSYEQYF. The CDR3 coding sequence is TGCGCCAGCAGCCAGCGAGGACTGTCCTACGAGCAGTACTTC.

The chain links TRBV29-1 to TRBJ1-1; tentatively, D is TRBD1 (5 bases). The germline gives CDR1 SQVTM, CDR2 ANQGSEA. V lost 3 bases and J lost 5, with 16 bases in between. CDR3 length: 14 residues. The CDR3 DNA reads TGCAGCGTTGAGAAGATAGACAGAAGAACTGAAGCTTTCTTT. It yields the protein CSVEKIDRRTEAFF.

This clonotype was seen a single time. The junction and the germline gene differ at one end; a read error may be behind it. The gene calls are TRBV12-3 or TRBV12-4 and TRBJ2-5, with TRBD1 matching over 10 bases. CDR3 length: 14 amino acids. CDR3 protein: CTSSPGQGKETQYF. CDR3 coding DNA: TGTACCAGCAGTCCGGGACAGGGGAAAGAGACCCAGTACTTC.

V and J are TRBV7-2 and TRBJ2-1; perhaps TRBD1 as D (5 bases). Deletions cut 3 bases from V and 0 bases from J, with 9 bases between. The germline gives CDR1 SGHTA, CDR2 FQGNSA. The CDR3 has 15 residues. CDR3 nucleotide sequence: TGTGCCAGCAGCTTTAGTACAGGCTCCTACAATGAGCAGTTCTTC. Its protein product is CASSFSTGSYNEQFF. The whole variable domain, remainder taken from reference TRBV7-2 and TRBJ2-1, is GAGVSQSPSNKVTEKGKDVELRCDPISGHTALYWYRQSLGQGLEFLIYFQGNSAPDKSGLPSDRFSAERTGGSVSTLTIQRTQQEDSAVYLCASSFSTGSYNEQFFGPGTRLTVL.

V and J are TRBV5-1 and TRBJ1-4, with D uncertain. The V end lost 4 bases, the J end lost 6 bases, and 13 bases lay between the germline ends. CDR3 size: 14 residues. Germline CDR1 reads SGHRS; CDR2 reads YFSETQ. The CDR3, as DNA: TGCGCCAGCAGCGGCGAGGGTGTCGATGAAAAACTGTTTTTT. This encodes CASSGEGVDEKLFF.

This clonotype has just a few counts. The chain carries TRBV7-6 and TRBJ2-5; possibly TRBD2 for D (6 bases). The CDR3 contains 14 residues. Deletions cut 5 bases from V and 5 bases from J, with 15 bases between. The germline V gene has CDR1 SGHVS and CDR2 FNYEAQ. The CDR3 loop is CASSDAGRRETQYF. As DNA, the CDR3 is TGTGCCAGCAGCGACGCAGGGAGGAGGGAGACCCAGTACTTC.

This clonotype has only a few counts. The V gene is TRBV6-1, the J gene TRBJ2-7, with 14 bases lining up with TRBD2. In germline, CDR1 is MNHNS, CDR2 SASEGT. Trimming cost V 7 bases and J 2 bases; bases outside gene matches: 4. The CDR3 spans 15 residues. In DNA, the CDR3 is TGTGCCAGCACCAGACTAGCGGGAGGGCCCTACGAGCAGTACTTC. Residues: CASTRLAGGPYEQYF.

This clonotype came up once. This sequence joins TRBV6-2 or TRBV6-3 and TRBJ2-1, with no clear D. Germline loops: CDR1 MNHEY, CDR2 SVGEGT. The CDR3 is made up of 12 amino acids. V was trimmed by 5 bases and J by 9 bases, leaving 11 bases between them. DNA of the CDR3: TGTGCCAGCAGTCCCTACATCTCTGAGCAGTTCTTC. This translates into CASSPYISEQFF.

The chain is built from TRBV4-1 and TRBJ2-1; a weak D match, TRBD2 (5 bases). The CDR3 covers 15 residues. V was clipped by 1 base and J by 4 bases, with 11 bases between them. Germline V gene lookup returns CDR1 MGHRA and CDR2 YSYEKL. CDR3: CASSQVEGRYNEQFF. Here the CDR3 DNA reads TGCGCCAGCAGCCAAGTAGAGGGCAGGTACAATGAGCAGTTCTTC.

CDR3 sequence: CSVDRSSYSNEQFF. The CDR3 bases are TGCAGCGTTGACCGTAGTTCCTACTCCAATGAGCAGTTCTTC. The V and J genes are TRBV29-1 and TRBJ2-1, with D unclear. From germline, CDR1 is SQVTM and CDR2 ANQGSEA. The CDR3 is 14 amino acids. V was cut by 3 bases and J by 6 bases, with 15 bases left in between.